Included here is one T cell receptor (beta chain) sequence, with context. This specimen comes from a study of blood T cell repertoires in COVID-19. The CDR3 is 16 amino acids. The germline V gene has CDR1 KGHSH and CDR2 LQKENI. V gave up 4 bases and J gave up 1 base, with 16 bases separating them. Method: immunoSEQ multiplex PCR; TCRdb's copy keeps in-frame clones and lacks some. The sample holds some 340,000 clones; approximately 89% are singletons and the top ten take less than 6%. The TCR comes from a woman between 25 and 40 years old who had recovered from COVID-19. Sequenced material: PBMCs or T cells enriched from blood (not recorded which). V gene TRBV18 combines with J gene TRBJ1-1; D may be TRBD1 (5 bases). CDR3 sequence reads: CASSLNFAGSNTEAFF. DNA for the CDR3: TGTGCCAGCTCACTCAACTTCGCAGGGTCGAACACTGAAGCTTTCTTT.